These 9 T cell receptor beta chains share one sample of origin, sequenced in a study of T cells in Graves' hyperthyroidism and ophthalmopathy. Amplified TCR beta CDR3 regions derived from RNA transcripts. The TCR CDR3 first-round RT-PCR relied on the HTBI primer set. Using its own MiXCR run on the multiplex PCR reads, TCRdb lists one record per CDR3 protein. The sample comprises some 350,000 distinct CDR3 sequences, approximately 20% of which are singletons, and 3.7% rests with the top ten. Material: blood. The origin of the receptors is a woman between 18 and 29 years old with Graves' hyperthyroidism.

Many counts were recorded for this clonotype. The rearrangement uses TRBV7-2 and TRBJ2-5; 7 nucleotides agree with TRBD2. Germline CDR1 reads SGHTA; CDR2 reads FQGNSA. This CDR3 is built from 14 residues. V dropped 2 bases and J dropped 1; count of bases not matched to a gene: 1. The CDR3 coding sequence is TGTGCCAGCAGCTTATTAGCGGGCCAAGAGACCCAGTACTTC. It is translated as CASSLLAGQETQYF.

This clonotype was counted at least ten times. The chain recombines TRBV29-1 with TRBJ1-1, with D unclear. The V end lost 4 bases, the J end lost 3 bases, and 15 bases lay between the germline ends. CDR1 is SQVTM and CDR2 is ANQGSEA in the germline V gene. This CDR3 has 14 residues. CDR3 nucleotide sequence: TGCAGCGTTGTTAGAGGGCCCTTGGACACTGAAGCTTTCTTT. Translating gives CSVVRGPLDTEAFF.

At least ten counts were recorded for this clonotype. The chain uses TRBV5-1 and TRBJ1-5; the match to TRBD1 covers 7 bases. CDR1 and CDR2 from the germline V gene are SGHRS and YFSETQ. The CDR3 spans 15 residues. V was pared by 0 bases and J by 6 bases, with 6 bases of the junction left unmatched. The chain's CDR3 is CASSLEGGAAQPQHF. The CDR3, as DNA: TGCGCCAGCAGCTTGGAAGGGGGCGCGGCTCAGCCCCAGCATTTT.

This clonotype has at least ten counts. The rearrangement uses TRBV6-2 or TRBV6-3 and TRBJ2-7; 13 bases align to TRBD2. V shed 6 bases, J shed 4 bases, and the junction held 6 bases outside the gene matches. Germline CDR1 reads MNHEY; CDR2 reads SVGEGT. CDR3 size: 15 residues. The CDR3 DNA sequence: TGTGCCAGCAGCCTACTAGCGGGGGGGTCGTACGAGCAGTACTTC. Residues: CASSLLAGGSYEQYF.

This clonotype was observed at least ten times. The V call is TRBV28, the J call TRBJ1-2; D perhaps matches TRBD1 (5 bases). Germline assignment: CDR1 MDHEN and CDR2 SYDVKM. Deletions cut 2 bases from V and 4 bases from J, with 14 bases between. The CDR3 totals 15 residues. The CDR3 region has the DNA TGTGCCAGCAGTTTACTTGGAGAGAGGGGCTATGGCTACACCTTC. Translating it yields CASSLLGERGYGYTF.

This clonotype was detected ten times or more. A much larger clonotype is one base distant, so this may be a read error. The genes are TRBV2 and TRBJ1-5; no clear D gene. The germline V gene encodes CDR1 SNHLY and CDR2 FYNNEI. This CDR3 comprises 14 residues. Trimming removed 4 bases from V and 0 bases from J, with 7 bases in between. DNA of the CDR3: TGTGCCAGCAGTGTGGAGGGTAGCAATCAGCCCCAGCATTTT. Protein: CASSVEGSNQPQHF.

This clonotype was observed at least ten times. V gene TRBV14 combines with J gene TRBJ1-1, with D uncertain. The length of the CDR3 is 13 residues. Trimming stripped 0 bases from V and 7 bases from J, with 9 bases between. CDR1 SGHDN and CDR2 FVKESK come from the germline V gene. The CDR3 reads CASSQELYDEAFF. The CDR3, as DNA: TGTGCCAGCAGCCAAGAGTTATATGATGAAGCTTTCTTT.

This clonotype was observed many times. The rearrangement links TRBV2 to TRBJ2-3; D possibly corresponds to TRBD1 (6 bases). Germline CDR1 and CDR2: SNHLY and FYNNEI. There are 14 residues in the CDR3. Between the trimmed V and J ends, which lost 8 bases and 3 bases, there was a span of 15 bases. The CDR3 sequence is CASEGQKETDTQYF. Here the CDR3 DNA reads TGTGCCAGCGAGGGACAAAAGGAAACAGATACGCAGTATTTT.

This sequence joins TRBV5-1 and TRBJ1-5; 9 bases line up with TRBD1. CDR1 and CDR2 from the germline V gene are SGHRS and YFSETQ. This CDR3 comprises 14 residues. J lost 4 bases, V lost 8 bases, and 7 bases had no gene match. The CDR3 here is CARTNGTGNQPQHF. CDR3 nucleotide sequence: TGCGCCAGGACTAATGGGACAGGGAATCAGCCCCAGCATTTT.